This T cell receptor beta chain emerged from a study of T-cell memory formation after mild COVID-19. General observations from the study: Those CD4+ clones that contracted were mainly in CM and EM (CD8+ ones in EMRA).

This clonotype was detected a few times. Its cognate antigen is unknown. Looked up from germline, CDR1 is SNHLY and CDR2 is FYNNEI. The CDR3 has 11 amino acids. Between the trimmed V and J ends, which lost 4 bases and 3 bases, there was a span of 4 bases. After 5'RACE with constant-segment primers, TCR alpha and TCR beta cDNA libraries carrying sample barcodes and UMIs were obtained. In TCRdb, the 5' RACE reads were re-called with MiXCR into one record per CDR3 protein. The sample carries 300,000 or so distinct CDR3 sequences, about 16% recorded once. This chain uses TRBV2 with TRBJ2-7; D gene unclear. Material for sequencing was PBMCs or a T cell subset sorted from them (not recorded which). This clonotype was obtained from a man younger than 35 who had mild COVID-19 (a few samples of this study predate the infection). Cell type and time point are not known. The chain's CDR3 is CASSVLYEQYF. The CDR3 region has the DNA TGTGCCAGCAGTGTGCTCTACGAGCAGTACTTC.